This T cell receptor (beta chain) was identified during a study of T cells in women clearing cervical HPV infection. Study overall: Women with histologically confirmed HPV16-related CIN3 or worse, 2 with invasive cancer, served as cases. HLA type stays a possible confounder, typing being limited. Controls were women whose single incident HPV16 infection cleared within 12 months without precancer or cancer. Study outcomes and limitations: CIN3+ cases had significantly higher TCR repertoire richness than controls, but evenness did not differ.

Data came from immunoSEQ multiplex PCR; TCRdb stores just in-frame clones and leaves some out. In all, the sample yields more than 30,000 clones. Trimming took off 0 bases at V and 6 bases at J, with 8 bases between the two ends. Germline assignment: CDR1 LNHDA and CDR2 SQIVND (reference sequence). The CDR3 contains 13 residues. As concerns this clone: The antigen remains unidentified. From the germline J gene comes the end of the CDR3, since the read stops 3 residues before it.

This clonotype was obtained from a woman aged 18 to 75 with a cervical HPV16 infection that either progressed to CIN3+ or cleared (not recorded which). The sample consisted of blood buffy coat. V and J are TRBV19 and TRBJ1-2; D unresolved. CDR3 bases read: TGTGCCAGTAGTATAGAGGGCAGCAATGGC. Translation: CASSIEGSNG. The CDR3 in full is CASSIEGSNGYTF.